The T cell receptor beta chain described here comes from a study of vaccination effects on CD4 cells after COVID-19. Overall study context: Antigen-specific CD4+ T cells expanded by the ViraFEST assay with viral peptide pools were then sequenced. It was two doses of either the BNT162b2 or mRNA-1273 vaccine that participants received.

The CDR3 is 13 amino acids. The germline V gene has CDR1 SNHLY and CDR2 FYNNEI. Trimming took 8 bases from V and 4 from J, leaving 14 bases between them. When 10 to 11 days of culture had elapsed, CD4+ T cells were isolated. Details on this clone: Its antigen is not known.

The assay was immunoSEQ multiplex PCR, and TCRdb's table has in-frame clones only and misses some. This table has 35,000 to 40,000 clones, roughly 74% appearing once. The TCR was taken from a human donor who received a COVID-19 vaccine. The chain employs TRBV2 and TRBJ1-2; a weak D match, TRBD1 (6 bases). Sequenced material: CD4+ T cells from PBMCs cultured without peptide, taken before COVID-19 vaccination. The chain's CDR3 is CASLGGTLYGYTF. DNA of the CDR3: TGTGCCAGCCTAGGGGGGACACTCTATGGCTACACCTTC.